The clone carrying this T cell receptor beta chain was seen only a few times. Its antigen is as yet unknown. Investigators reverse transcribed all isolated RNA, so they sequenced expressed TCRB transcripts. Clones were sequenced by immunoSEQ multiplex PCR, and TCRdb holds only the in-frame ones, with some missing. The sample has 300,000 to 400,000 clones; roughly 12% are singletons. Post-sort purity exceeded 98% for all sorted populations. The data stem from a study of beta chain features in type 1 diabetes. At the level of the study: Cell yields, age and gender were similar between patients and healthy donors. All of the samples together had 85 million to 130 million sorted cells examined. Broader study findings: The naive, central memory and Treg TCRB repertoires showed an apparent similarity that was greater among patients than among healthy donors.

The origin of this receptor is a man aged 18 to 29 in good health. Material: naive CD4+ T cells from blood.

The CDR3 here is CASSASTSFHEQFF. The CDR3 bases are TGCGCCAGCAGCGCCTCGACTAGTTTCCATGAGCAGTTCTTC. The chain carries TRBV5-1 and TRBJ2-1, with D perhaps TRBD2 (6 bases). The CDR3 length is 14 residues. With 4 bases removed from V and 8 bases from J, the gap between germline ends came to 16 bases. Germline V gene lookup returns CDR1 SGHRS and CDR2 YFSETQ.